Listed below are T cell receptor beta chains from one sample, sequenced in a study of blood T cell repertoires in COVID-19. This table comes from immunoSEQ multiplex PCR, and its TCRdb copy is limited to in-frame clones, with some not included. The table includes roughly 250,000 clones, approximately 86% detected once. Sequencing input: PBMCs or T cells enriched from blood (not recorded which). Receptors originate from a woman aged 45-60 years who had recovered from COVID-19. CDR3s leave out the opening cysteine and the closing phenylalanine or tryptophan. Expanded clones get a size class; other rows say once, few or many, or leave the size out.

>TRBV4-1|-|TRBJ1-4
ASTPSGTFGANEKLF
>TRBV6-4|-|TRBJ2-4
ASTNMGGSQNIQY
>TRBV7-9|-|TRBJ2-3
ASSPIRDWEYTQY
>TRBV7-9|-|TRBJ2-6
ASSHQGGTGANVLT
>TRBV18|-|TRBJ2-5
ASSPPRGEEETQY
>TRBV4-3|-|TRBJ2-3
ASSQGGLAGGTTDTQY
>TRBV18|-|TRBJ1-1
ASSLQGNTEAF
>TRBV10-3|-|TRBJ2-1
AISSSGTSSYNEQF
>TRBV7-6|-|TRBJ2-7
ASSLEGAGSSYEQY
>TRBV18|once|TRBJ2-7
ASSPHGTGGFYEQY
>TRBV12-3/TRBV12-4|once|TRBJ2-5
ASSFGGVETQY
>TRBV6-5|-|TRBJ1-3
ASSSMTSSGNTIY
>TRBV5-8|-|TRBJ2-1
ASSFSTGTGGGNEQF
>TRBV5-1|-|TRBJ2-7
ASSTAYEQY
>TRBV19|-|TRBJ2-1
ASSNWGVVEQF
>TRBV30|-|TRBJ1-5
AWSKEGRQPQH
>TRBV11-2|-|TRBJ1-2
ASSPSVGGIYGYT
>TRBV9|few|TRBJ2-7
ASSVYSGRAMDEQY
>TRBV10-1|-|TRBJ1-1
ASSQGWTGDWNTEAF
>TRBV6-6|few|TRBJ2-2
ASSYSSGGQAGELF
>TRBV28|-|TRBJ1-1
ASSFYLAGPTEAF
>TRBV2|-|TRBJ1-4
ASMRASEKLF
>TRBV19|-|TRBJ1-5
ASSPQGQPQH
>TRBV9|-|TRBJ2-2
ASSVGSTGELF
>TRBV6-5|once|TRBJ1-5
ASTKQAGQPQH
>TRBV5-1|-|TRBJ2-2
ASSLDGGSTGELF
>TRBV7-2|-|TRBJ1-1
ASSLIGQGTEAF